This T cell receptor (beta chain) was profiled in a study of beta chain features in type 1 diabetes. Study conclusions and caveats: Shorter TCRB CDR3s, moderately but significantly so, were found in Type 1 diabetes patients in all four CD4+ subsets.

Since all of the isolated RNA was reverse transcribed, expressed TCRB transcripts were what got sequenced. Assay: immunoSEQ multiplex PCR; the TCRdb copy retains only in-frame clones and omits some. The sample lists about 120,000 clones, roughly 15% seen once, with approximately 2.2% in the top ten. Looked up from germline, CDR1 is LGHNA and CDR2 is YNFKEQ. The V end was cut by 4 bases, the J end by 2 bases, with 10 bases between. The CDR3 is made up of 14 amino acids. This clone came up a few times. The antigen remains undetermined. The rearrangement joins TRBV4-2 to TRBJ2-3, with a possible D match to TRBD1 (5 bases). The sample comprised central memory CD4+ T cells from blood. The source of this sequence is a man aged 25 to 40 with type 1 diabetes. CDR3: CASSLTVDTDTQYF. The CDR3 nucleotides are TGTGCCAGCAGCCTGACAGTGGACACAGATACGCAGTATTTT.